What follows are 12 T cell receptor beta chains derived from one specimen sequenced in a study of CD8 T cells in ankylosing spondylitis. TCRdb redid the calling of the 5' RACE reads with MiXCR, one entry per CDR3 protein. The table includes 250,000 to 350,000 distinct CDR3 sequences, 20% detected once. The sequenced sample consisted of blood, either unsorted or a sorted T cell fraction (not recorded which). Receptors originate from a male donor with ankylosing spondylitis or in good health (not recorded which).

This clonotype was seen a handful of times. CDR3 nucleotide sequence: TGCGCCAGCAGCTTGGGAGGGACGGATAGCACAGATACGCAGTATTTT. As protein: CASSLGGTDSTDTQYF. The chain links TRBV5-1 to TRBJ2-3; D may be TRBD1 or TRBD2 (5 bases each). This CDR3 has 16 residues. Germline assignment: CDR1 SGHRS and CDR2 YFSETQ. V lost 0 bases, J lost 0 bases, and 11 bases lay in between. The variable domain in full, with the rest retrieved from reference TRBV5-1 and TRBJ2-3, is KAGVTQTPRYLIKTRGQQVTLSCSPISGHRSVSWYQQTPGQGLQFLFEYFSETQRNKGNFPGRFSGRQFSNSRSEMNVSTLELGDSALYLCASSLGGTDSTDTQYFGPGTRLTVL.

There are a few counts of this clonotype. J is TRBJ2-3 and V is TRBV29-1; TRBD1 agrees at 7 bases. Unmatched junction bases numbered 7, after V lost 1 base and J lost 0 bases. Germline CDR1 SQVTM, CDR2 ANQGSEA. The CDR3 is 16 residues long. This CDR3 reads CSVEGGGLYSTDTQYF. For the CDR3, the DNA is TGCAGCGTTGAAGGAGGGGGCCTCTATAGCACAGATACGCAGTATTTT.

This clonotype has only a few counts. CDR3 nucleotide sequence: TGTGCCAGCAGCTTCCCTACGGGGGGCCGTAGCACAGATACGCAGTATTTT. It yields the protein CASSFPTGGRSTDTQYF. The chain carries TRBV7-8 and TRBJ2-3; possibly TRBD2 for D (7 bases). Germline V gives CDR1 SGHVS, CDR2 FQNEAQ. Trimming left V 3 bases short and J 0 bases short, with 16 bases between. The CDR3 has 17 amino acids.

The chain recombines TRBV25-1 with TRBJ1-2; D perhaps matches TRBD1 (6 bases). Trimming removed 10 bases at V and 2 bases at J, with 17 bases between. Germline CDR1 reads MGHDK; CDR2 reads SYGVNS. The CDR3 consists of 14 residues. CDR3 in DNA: TGTGCCACCCAGGGGACCCCGGTAAACTATGGCTACACCTTC. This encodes CATQGTPVNYGYTF.

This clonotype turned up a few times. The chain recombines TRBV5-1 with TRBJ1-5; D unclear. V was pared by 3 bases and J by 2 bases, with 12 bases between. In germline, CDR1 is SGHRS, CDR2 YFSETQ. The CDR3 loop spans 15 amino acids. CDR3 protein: CASSSEGRGNQPQHF. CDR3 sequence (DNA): TGCGCCAGCAGCTCCGAAGGGCGAGGCAATCAGCCCCAGCATTTT.

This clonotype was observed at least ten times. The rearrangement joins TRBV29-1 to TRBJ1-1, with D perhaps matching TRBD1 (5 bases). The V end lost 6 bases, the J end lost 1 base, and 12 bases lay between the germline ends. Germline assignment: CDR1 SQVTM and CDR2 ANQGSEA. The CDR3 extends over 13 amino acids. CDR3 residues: CSVHRKKNTEAFF. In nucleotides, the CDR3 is TGCAGCGTCCACAGGAAAAAGAACACTGAAGCTTTCTTT.

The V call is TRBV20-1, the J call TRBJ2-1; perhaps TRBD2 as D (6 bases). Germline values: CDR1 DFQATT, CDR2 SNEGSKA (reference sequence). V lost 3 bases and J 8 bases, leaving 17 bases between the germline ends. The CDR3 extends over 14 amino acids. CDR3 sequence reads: CSARSPTSWDEQFF. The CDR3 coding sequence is TGCAGTGCTAGGAGCCCTACTAGCTGGGATGAGCAGTTCTTC.

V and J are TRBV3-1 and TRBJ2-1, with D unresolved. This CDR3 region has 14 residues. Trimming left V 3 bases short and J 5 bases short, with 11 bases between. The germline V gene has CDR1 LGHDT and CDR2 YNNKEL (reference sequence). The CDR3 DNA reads TGTGCCAGCAGCCATTGGGTGAAGGACAATGAGCAGTTCTTC. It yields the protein CASSHWVKDNEQFF.

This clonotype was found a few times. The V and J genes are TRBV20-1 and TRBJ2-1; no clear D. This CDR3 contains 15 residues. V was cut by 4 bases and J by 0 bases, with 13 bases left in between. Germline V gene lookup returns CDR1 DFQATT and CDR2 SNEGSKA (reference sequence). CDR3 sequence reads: CSAKRLLSSYNEQFF. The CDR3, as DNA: TGCAGTGCTAAACGACTCTTGAGCTCCTACAATGAGCAGTTCTTC.

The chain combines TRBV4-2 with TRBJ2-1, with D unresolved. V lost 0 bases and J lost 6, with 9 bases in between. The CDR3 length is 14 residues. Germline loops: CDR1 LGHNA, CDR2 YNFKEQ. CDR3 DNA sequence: TGTGCCAGCAGCCAAGAAAGAGGTCTCAATGAGCAGTTCTTC. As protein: CASSQERGLNEQFF.

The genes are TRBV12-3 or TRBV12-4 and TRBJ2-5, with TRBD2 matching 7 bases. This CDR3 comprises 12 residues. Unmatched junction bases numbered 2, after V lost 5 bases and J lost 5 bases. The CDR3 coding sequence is TGTGCCAGCAGTAGACTAGCTGAGACCCAGTACTTC. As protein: CASSRLAETQYF.

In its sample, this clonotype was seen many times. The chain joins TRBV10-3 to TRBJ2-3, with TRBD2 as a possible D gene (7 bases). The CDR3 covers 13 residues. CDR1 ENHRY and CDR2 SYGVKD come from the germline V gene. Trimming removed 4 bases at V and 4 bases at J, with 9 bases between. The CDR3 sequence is CAISVGGADTQYF. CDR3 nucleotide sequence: TGTGCCATCAGTGTAGGGGGGGCAGATACGCAGTATTTT.